The rows below give T cell receptor beta chains drawn from one sample of a study of blood T cells in healthy people across ages. Each CDR3 protein gets one entry after TCRdb re-called the 5' RACE reads with MiXCR. Here the sample spans about 1.4 million distinct CDR3 sequences, roughly 59% being singletons. The sample comprised blood. The receptors originated from a man aged 18 to 30 in good health. CDR3s include the opening cysteine and the closing phenylalanine or tryptophan. D genes are given only for firm matches. Size is omitted from some rows. Given values are once, few, many or a class for expanded clones.

d_call | j_call | v_call | clone_size | cdr3_aa | cdr3_nt
NA | TRBJ2-5 | TRBV3-1 | NA | CASSLTEAGETQYF | TGTGCCAGCAGTCTTACGGAGGCAGGGGAGACCCAGTACTTC
NA | TRBJ2-7 | TRBV12-5 | NA | CASGFGVYEQYF | TGTGCTAGTGGTTTCGGTGTTTACGAGCAGTACTTC
NA | TRBJ2-7 | TRBV12-3/TRBV12-4 | NA | CASGVLAEQYF | TGTGCCAGCGGAGTCCTTGCCGAGCAGTACTTC
NA | TRBJ2-7 | TRBV4-1 | NA | CASSQGETSRTYEQYF | TGCGCCAGCAGCCAAGGAGAGACTAGTCGCACCTACGAGCAGTACTTC
NA | TRBJ2-7 | TRBV28 | NA | CASSSLRGGSYNEQYF | TGTGCCAGCAGTTCCCTAAGGGGGGGCAGTTACAACGAGCAGTACTTC
NA | TRBJ2-2 | TRBV13 | NA | CASSLFADPDGTGELFF | TGTGCCAGCAGCTTATTTGCGGACCCAGATGGCACCGGGGAGCTGTTTTTT
NA | TRBJ1-5 | TRBV20-1 | NA | CSAGLYQPQHF | TGCAGTGCCGGTCTCTATCAGCCCCAGCATTTT
NA | TRBJ2-7 | TRBV7-9 | few | CASSSPAQGSLEQYF | TGTGCCAGCAGCTCCCCCGCGCAGGGCTCTCTCGAGCAGTACTTC
NA | TRBJ1-1 | TRBV2 | NA | CASSERAGGNTEAFF | TGTGCCAGCAGTGAACGGGCAGGAGGAAACACTGAAGCTTTCTTT
NA | TRBJ1-6 | TRBV6-2/TRBV6-3 | NA | CASSPLMEYNSPLHF | TGTGCCAGCAGTCCCCTGATGGAATATAATTCACCCCTCCACTTT
TRBD2 | TRBJ2-7 | TRBV5-1 | NA | CASSPGTSDYEQYF | TGTGCCAGCAGCCCCGGGACTAGCGACTACGAGCAGTACTTC
TRBD1 | TRBJ1-2 | TRBV4-2 | NA | CASSQVYTGQGLNYGYTF | TGTGCCAGCAGCCAAGTTTATACGGGACAGGGTTTAAACTATGGCTACACCTTC
TRBD2 | TRBJ2-1 | TRBV4-1 | NA | CASSRDPRTSYNEQFF | TGCGCCAGCAGCCGCGATCCGAGGACTAGCTACAATGAGCAGTTCTTC
TRBD2 | TRBJ2-7 | TRBV9 | NA | CASSVGELAGGYYEQYF | TGTGCCAGCAGCGTAGGGGAATTAGCGGGAGGGTACTACGAGCAGTACTTC
NA | TRBJ1-2 | TRBV6-5 | once | CASSYSIRPSKGYTF | TGTGCCAGCAGTTACTCGATCAGGCCTTCTAAGGGCTACACCTTC
TRBD2 | TRBJ2-7 | TRBV12-3/TRBV12-4 | NA | CASSLGSSGRVHEAYEQYF | TGTGCCAGCAGTTTAGGATCCAGCGGGAGGGTCCACGAGGCCTACGAGCAGTACTTC
NA | TRBJ2-7 | TRBV4-1 | NA | CASSQTISAYEQYF | TGCGCCAGCAGCCAGACCATTAGCGCCTACGAGCAGTACTTC
TRBD1 | TRBJ2-1 | TRBV12-3/TRBV12-4 | few | CASSARDRGFDEQFF | TGTGCCAGCAGTGCCCGGGACAGGGGATTCGATGAGCAGTTCTTC
NA | TRBJ2-7 | TRBV29-1 | NA | CSVATGISGYEQYF | TGCAGCGTTGCTACAGGGATCTCCGGCTACGAGCAGTACTTC
TRBD1 | TRBJ1-4 | TRBV29-1 | NA | CSAIGQGAGKLFF | TGCAGCGCCATAGGACAGGGGGCCGGAAAACTGTTTTTT
NA | TRBJ2-5 | TRBV3-1 | NA | CASSQDHPNVQYF | TGTGCCAGCAGCCAAGATCACCCCAACGTGCAGTACTTC
TRBD1 | TRBJ1-2 | TRBV20-1 | many | CSARSKGQGGPRYGYTF | TGCAGTGCTAGGTCCAAGGGACAGGGGGGACCCCGCTATGGCTACACCTTC
NA | TRBJ2-7 | TRBV5-1 | few | CASSSEGANEQYF | TGCGCCAGCAGCTCGGAAGGGGCAAACGAGCAGTACTTC
TRBD1 | TRBJ2-7 | TRBV6-2/TRBV6-3 | few | CASSYSGQVSYEQYF | TGTGCCAGCAGTTACTCCGGACAGGTCTCCTACGAGCAGTACTTC
TRBD2 | TRBJ2-1 | TRBV6-5 | NA | CASSYSTVLAGVYNEQFF | TGTGCCAGCAGTTACTCGACGGTTCTAGCGGGGGTCTACAATGAGCAGTTCTTC
TRBD1 | TRBJ2-3 | TRBV6-5 | NA | CASTPTGTANTDTQYF | TGTGCCAGCACTCCCACCGGGACAGCGAACACAGATACGCAGTATTTT
NA | TRBJ2-7 | TRBV5-1 | NA | CASSFVILGSYNEQYF | TGCGCCAGCAGCTTTGTTATTCTAGGCTCCTACAATGAGCAGTACTTC
TRBD2 | TRBJ2-4 | TRBV4-1 | few | CASSQVSGGIQYF | TGCGCCAGCAGCCAAGTGTCGGGGGGCATTCAGTACTTC
NA | TRBJ2-7 | TRBV7-2 | few | CASSGGAHEQYF | TGTGCCAGCAGCGGGGGGGCACACGAGCAGTACTTC
TRBD2 | TRBJ2-7 | TRBV2 | NA | CASHDLAGLIYEQYF | TGTGCCAGCCATGATCTAGCGGGCCTAATCTACGAGCAGTACTTC
NA | TRBJ2-3 | TRBV29-1 | NA | CSVEGASHTDTQYF | TGCAGCGTTGAAGGAGCCAGCCACACAGATACGCAGTATTTT
NA | TRBJ2-1 | TRBV4-3 | NA | CASSQSYTTYNEQFF | TGCGCCAGCAGCCAATCTTACACGACCTACAATGAGCAGTTCTTC
NA | TRBJ2-4 | TRBV7-2 | NA | CASSPYVPPLAKNIQYF | TGTGCCAGCAGCCCATATGTCCCTCCCCTAGCCAAAAACATTCAGTACTTC
TRBD1 | TRBJ2-6 | TRBV5-1 | NA | CASNSRGQGGSGANVLTF | TGCGCCAGCAACTCCCGGGGACAGGGAGGATCTGGGGCCAACGTCCTGACTTTC
NA | TRBJ1-2 | TRBV29-1 | few | CSVVRPSDYGYTF | TGCAGCGTTGTTCGGCCTTCGGACTATGGCTACACCTTC
TRBD1 | TRBJ2-7 | TRBV27 | NA | CASSLSGQPEYF | TGTGCCAGCAGTTTATCGGGACAGCCGGAGTACTTC
NA | TRBJ1-2 | TRBV6-1 | few | CASSELQAIYGYTF | TGTGCCAGCAGTGAACTTCAGGCCATCTATGGCTACACCTTC
NA | TRBJ2-4 | TRBV12-3/TRBV12-4 | NA | CASSGSTDSIQYF | TGTGCCAGCAGTGGCTCGACTGACTCCATTCAGTACTTC
NA | TRBJ2-7 | TRBV5-1 | NA | CASSVPGADGQYF | TGCGCCAGCAGCGTGCCGGGGGCGGACGGGCAGTACTTC
TRBD1 | TRBJ1-5 | TRBV6-5 | NA | CATRTGAFGNQPQHF | TGTGCCACCAGGACAGGGGCTTTTGGCAATCAGCCCCAGCATTTT
NA | TRBJ2-2 | TRBV7-2 | few | CASSSGDGELFF | TGTGCCAGCAGCTCCGGGGACGGGGAGCTGTTTTTT
NA | TRBJ2-7 | TRBV10-3 | NA | CAISDSNSYEQYF | TGTGCCATCAGTGACAGTAACTCCTACGAGCAGTACTTC
NA | TRBJ1-2 | TRBV28 | NA | CASSYPGPYGYTF | TGTGCCAGCAGTTACCCGGGACCTTATGGCTACACCTTC
NA | TRBJ2-1 | TRBV24-1 | NA | CATSDTYNEQFF | TGTGCCACCAGTGATACCTACAATGAGCAGTTCTTC
NA | TRBJ1-2 | TRBV3-1 | NA | CASSQTKADYTF | TGTGCCAGCAGCCAAACCAAGGCTGACTACACCTTC
NA | TRBJ2-4 | TRBV10-3 | once | CAISEGQVVENIQYF | TGTGCCATCAGTGAAGGCCAGGTGGTGGAAAACATTCAGTACTTC
NA | TRBJ2-7 | TRBV4-1 | NA | CASSRAGDSYEQYF | TGCGCCAGCAGCCGGGCAGGGGATTCCTACGAGCAGTACTTC
TRBD2 | TRBJ2-1 | TRBV11-2 | few | CASSLFAGGLNNEQFF | TGTGCCAGCAGCTTATTTGCGGGGGGCCTCAACAATGAGCAGTTCTTC
NA | TRBJ1-4 | TRBV2 | NA | CASSEFKSATNEKLFF | TGTGCCAGCAGCGAGTTCAAGAGCGCAACTAATGAAAAACTGTTTTTT
NA | TRBJ2-7 | TRBV20-1 | NA | CSAKIVGLNEQYF | TGCAGTGCTAAAATCGTAGGGCTCAACGAGCAGTACTTC
TRBD1 | TRBJ1-4 | TRBV20-1 | NA | CSARDLAGGLEKLFF | TGCAGTGCTAGAGATCTGGCAGGGGGGCTTGAAAAACTGTTTTTT
TRBD1 | TRBJ1-2 | TRBV20-1 | NA | CSALMTGVGDGYTF | TGCAGTGCCCTTATGACAGGGGTGGGCGATGGCTACACCTTC
NA | TRBJ2-6 | TRBV4-3 | many | CASSQDGGSLSGANVLTF | TGCGCCAGCAGCCAAGATGGAGGGTCCCTCTCTGGGGCCAACGTCCTGACTTTC
NA | TRBJ1-2 | TRBV4-1 | NA | CASSQEGIGPPKSSYGYTF | TGCGCCAGCAGCCAAGAAGGAATAGGACCTCCAAAGAGCAGCTATGGCTACACCTTC
TRBD1 | TRBJ1-2 | TRBV29-1 | NA | CSVAGQGGLNYGYTF | TGCAGCGTTGCGGGACAGGGGGGTTTGAACTATGGCTACACCTTC
NA | TRBJ2-3 | TRBV5-1 | NA | CASSFNGPQGRTDTQYF | TGCGCCAGCAGCTTTAATGGGCCCCAGGGGCGGACAGATACGCAGTATTTT
NA | TRBJ1-4 | TRBV6-5 | NA | CASKELVGEKLFF | TGTGCCAGCAAGGAATTGGTGGGAGAAAAACTGTTTTTT